The clone carrying this T cell receptor (beta chain) showed up just a few times. Antigen unknown. This specimen belongs to a study of response to subunit inactivated influenza vaccine. General study points: That few new T cells are recruited by each seasonal influenza vaccination was the authors' suggestion.

MiXCR was run by TCRdb on the RT-PCR reads, yielding one entry per CDR3 protein. The sample has 600,000 to 850,000 distinct CDR3 sequences, around 15% seen once. The V gene's germline CDR1 is DFQATT and CDR2 SNEGSKA (reference sequence). Germline trimming cut 0 bases from V and 6 bases from J; bases unmatched to any gene: 9. This CDR3 spans 15 amino acids. The receptor was isolated from a man aged 45-65 years who received an inactivated influenza vaccine. The material sequenced was PBMCs from blood, taken roughly 2 weeks before vaccination. V and J are TRBV20-1 and TRBJ2-7; 9 bases align to TRBD2. CDR3 amino acids: CSARDLGLATVEQYF. In DNA form, the CDR3 reads TGCAGTGCTAGAGATCTTGGACTAGCGACAGTCGAGCAGTACTTC.